This paragraph covers one T cell receptor (beta chain) sequence. Its antigen remains unidentified. Per-base qualities were not stored, and no clone one base away is much larger. This sample is drawn from a study of blood T cell repertoires in COVID-19 (dated by TCRdb to about 2020). Background on the whole study: The collaborator samples originated in the United States, Italy and Spain and spanned the acute and convalescent phases of COVID-19. HLA class I and class II types, where available, came from metadata supplied by the sample provider rather than from assay-based typing. The prospective study material was composed of cDNA or gDNA derived from T cells, B-cell-depleted T cells, or PBMCs. Deeply sampled blood TCRbeta repertoires from subjects exposed to, actively infected with, or recovered from COVID-19 were included in the dataset. Samples came from the ongoing ImmuneRACE study (first 160 participants) plus 1,254 subjects from 6 global collaborators. A de-identified subject ID, COVID-19 status, age in years and sex were almost always included in the sample metadata. The repertoires were released in a freely available public database meant as a resource for research on the immune response to SARS-CoV-2.

Each collaborating institution followed its own protocols to collect whole blood in K2EDTA tubes. For TCRbeta analysis, collaborators shipped samples in one of three forms: frozen whole blood, isolated PBMCs, or DNA extracted from either of those sample types. The immunoSEQ Assay, a bias-controlled multiplex PCR, was used to amplify TCRbeta CDR3 regions from genomic DNA. As for the authors' bioinformatics: The number of nucleated cells in each sample was estimated by amplification of reference gene primers within the assay. To quantify the absolute abundance of each unique TCRbeta CDR3 rearrangement, sequence reads were collapsed and filtered. For each sample, productive Simpson clonality was calculated as the square root of Simpson's diversity index over productive rearrangements. The table was pulled from immuneACCESS by TCRdb, which kept in-frame rearrangements only. Such tables lose some clones; where checked, under half of the loss comes from unresolved V genes, and the rest has no known cause. That table is the source of V, J and clone size, and D and trimming were worked out from the DNA. This sample lists tens of thousands of clones; roughly 85% were detected once. Of the sample, less than 15% is held by the ten largest clones.

Overall results and qualifications from the work: Clinical and demographic metadata were provided uncurated, with the amount varying by source and participant.

The CDR3 has 16 amino acids, counting the end cysteine and phenylalanine. Only CDR3 DNA is held: 48 bases, read in frame from base 1. CDR1 and CDR2 are read off the germline V gene (reference sequence) as LNHDA and SQIVND. V is trimmed back by 4 bases and J by 3 bases, and the junction contains 7 bases that no gene match accounts for. This receptor was obtained from a woman between 70 and 85 years old in a cohort sampled during active COVID-19. The sequence links TRBV19 to TRBJ1-5; 9 bases in between match TRBD1. The source material was peripheral blood. The nucleotide sequence is given as TGTGCCAGTAGTACCGCCGGGACAGGGTACAATCAGCCCCAGCATTTT. The encoded protein is CASSTAGTGYNQPQHF.